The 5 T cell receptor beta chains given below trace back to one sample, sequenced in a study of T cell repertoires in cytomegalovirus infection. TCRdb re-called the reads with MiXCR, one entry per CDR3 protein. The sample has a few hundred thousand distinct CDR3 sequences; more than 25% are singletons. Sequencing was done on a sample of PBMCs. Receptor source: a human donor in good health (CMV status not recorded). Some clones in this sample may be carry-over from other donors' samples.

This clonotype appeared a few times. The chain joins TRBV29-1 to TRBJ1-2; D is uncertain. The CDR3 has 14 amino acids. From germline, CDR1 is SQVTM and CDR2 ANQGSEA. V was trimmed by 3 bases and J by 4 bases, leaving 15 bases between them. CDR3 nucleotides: TGCAGCGTTGAGGTCCCGGAAAGTAGCTATGGCTACACCTTC. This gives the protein CSVEVPESSYGYTF.

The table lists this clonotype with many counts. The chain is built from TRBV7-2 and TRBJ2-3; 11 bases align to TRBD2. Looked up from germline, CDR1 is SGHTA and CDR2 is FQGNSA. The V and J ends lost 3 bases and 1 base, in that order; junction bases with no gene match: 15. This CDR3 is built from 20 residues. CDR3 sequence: CASSFPLRTLAGGRTDTQYF. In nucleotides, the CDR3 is TGTGCCAGCAGCTTTCCCCTACGAACCCTAGCGGGAGGCCGCACAGATACGCAGTATTTT.

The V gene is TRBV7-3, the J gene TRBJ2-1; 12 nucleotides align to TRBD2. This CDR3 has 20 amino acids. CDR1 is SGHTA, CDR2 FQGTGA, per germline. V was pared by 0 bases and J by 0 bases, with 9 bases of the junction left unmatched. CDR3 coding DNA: TGTGCCAGCAGCTTAACTCCTAGCGGGAGGGTCTATAGCTCCTACAATGAGCAGTTCTTC. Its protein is CASSLTPSGRVYSSYNEQFF.

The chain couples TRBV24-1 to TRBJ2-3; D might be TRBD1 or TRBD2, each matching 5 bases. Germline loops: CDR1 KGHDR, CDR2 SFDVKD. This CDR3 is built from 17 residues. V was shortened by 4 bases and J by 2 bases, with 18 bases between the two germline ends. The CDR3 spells CATSDRGASRFTDTQYF. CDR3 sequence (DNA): TGTGCCACCAGTGACAGAGGGGCTTCGAGATTCACAGATACGCAGTATTTT.

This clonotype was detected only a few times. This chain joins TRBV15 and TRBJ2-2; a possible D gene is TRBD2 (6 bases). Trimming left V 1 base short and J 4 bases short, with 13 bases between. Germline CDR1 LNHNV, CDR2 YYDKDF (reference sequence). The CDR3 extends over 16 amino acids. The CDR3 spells CATSRVRDRGTGELFF. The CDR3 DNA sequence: TGTGCCACCAGCAGAGTGCGGGACCGGGGCACCGGGGAGCTGTTTTTT.